This entry lists 11 T cell receptor beta chains sequenced from one sample in a study of blood T cell repertoires in COVID-19. The data were produced by immunoSEQ multiplex PCR, yet TCRdb's version contains in-frame clones alone and is incomplete. The top ten hold 8% to 9.5% of the sample, which has around 89,000 clones, roughly nine tenths seen once. Sequencing was carried out using peripheral blood. These receptors were collected from a man aged 45-65 years with acute or convalescent COVID-19.

The chain uses TRBV7-2 and TRBJ1-2; possible D gene TRBD1, 5 bases. Germline V gives CDR1 SGHTA, CDR2 FQGNSA. The CDR3 runs 15 residues. Trimming shortened V by 6 bases and J by 2 bases, and 16 bases separated the two germline ends. The CDR3 DNA sequence: TGTGCCAGCAGGGGGTCGTACAGGACCAACTATGGCTACACCTTC. Its protein is CASRGSYRTNYGYTF.

Here the CDR3 reads CSVEGQGYREQYF. The CDR3 nucleotides are TGCAGCGTTGAAGGACAGGGCTATCGGGAGCAGTACTTC. The chain employs TRBV29-1 and TRBJ2-7; 7 bases are shared with TRBD1. There are 13 residues in the CDR3. Germline V gene lookup returns CDR1 SQVTM and CDR2 ANQGSEA. J gave up 7 bases and V 1 base, and 7 bases lay outside the gene matches.

This clone was counted a single time. The chain uses TRBV3-1 (or the pseudogene TRBV3-2) and TRBJ2-5, with 9 bases identical to TRBD2. The CDR3 has 15 amino acids. V dropped 6 bases and J dropped 4; count of bases not matched to a gene: 9. Germline assignment: CDR1 LGHDT and CDR2 YNNKEL (reference sequence). The CDR3 sequence is CASSYARGGRETQYF. CDR3 coding DNA: TGTGCCAGCAGTTATGCGCGGGGGGGCAGAGAGACCCAGTACTTC.

The V gene is TRBV28, the J gene TRBJ1-1, with D possibly matching TRBD1 (6 bases). Deletions cut 6 bases from V and 4 bases from J, with 18 bases between. Looked up from germline, CDR1 is MDHEN and CDR2 is SYDVKM. There are 15 residues in the CDR3. The CDR3 spells CASRRGEGFFTEAFF. The CDR3 DNA reads as TGTGCCAGCAGAAGGGGGGAGGGGTTTTTCACTGAAGCTTTCTTT.

This sequence joins TRBV11-1 and TRBJ1-2, with 9 bases lining up with TRBD1. Germline lookup yields CDR1 SGHAT and CDR2 FQDESV (reference sequence). With V trimmed by 5 bases and J by 5 bases, 3 bases remained unmatched. The CDR3 has 13 amino acids. The CDR3 region has the DNA TGTGCCAGCAGCCATGACAGGGGGTATGGCTACACCTTC. The encoded protein is CASSHDRGYGYTF.

The chain has TRBV6-5 and TRBJ1-2; D may be TRBD1 (6 bases). The CDR3 has 14 amino acids. CDR1 MNHEY and CDR2 SVGAGI come from the germline V gene. Trimming took 2 bases from V and 2 from J, leaving 9 bases between them. Here the CDR3 DNA reads TGTGCCAGCAGTTACCGTAGGGGGAACTATGGCTACACCTTC. This encodes CASSYRRGNYGYTF.

The chain is built from TRBV6-4 and TRBJ2-3; 8 bases agree with TRBD2. The V segment lost 2 bases and the J segment 0 bases; nucleotides outside the gene matches: 4. CDR1 is MRHNA, CDR2 SNTAGT, per germline. The CDR3 covers 16 residues. The CDR3 sequence: CASSDRGGISTDTQYF. In DNA form, the CDR3 reads TGTGCCAGCAGTGACCGCGGGGGGATTAGCACAGATACGCAGTATTTT.

V gene TRBV6-5 combines with J gene TRBJ2-1; tentatively, D is TRBD1 (6 bases). This CDR3 has 15 amino acids. Germline loops: CDR1 MNHEY, CDR2 SVGAGI. Trimming removed 8 bases at V and 5 bases at J, with 19 bases between. CDR3 protein: CASEDRGLKNNEQFF. The CDR3 region has the DNA TGTGCCAGCGAGGACAGAGGCTTAAAGAACAATGAGCAGTTCTTC.

The chain couples TRBV6-5 to TRBJ2-2, with D unclear. The CDR3 contains 11 residues. Germline CDR1 MNHEY, CDR2 SVGAGI. With 8 bases removed from V and 2 bases from J, the gap between germline ends came to 3 bases. In DNA, the CDR3 is TGTGCCAGCCAAAACACCGGGGAGCTGTTTTTT. Translated, it gives CASQNTGELFF.

This clone was picked up one time. CDR3 loop: CASSRDTEAFF. The DNA for the CDR3 is TGTGCCAGCAGCCGGGACACTGAAGCTTTCTTT. The chain uses TRBV5-5 and TRBJ1-1; D ambiguous. This CDR3 spans 11 amino acids. CDR1 is SGHKS, CDR2 YYEKEE, per germline (reference sequence). Trimming took off 4 bases at V and 3 bases at J, with 4 bases between the two ends.

The chain recombines TRBV30 with TRBJ2-4; D possibly corresponds to TRBD2 (7 bases). V was trimmed by 8 bases and J by 2 bases, leaving 13 bases between them. CDR3 length equals 13 residues. In germline, CDR1 is GTSNPN, CDR2 SVGIG (reference sequence). This chain's CDR3 is CAGAGATKNIQYF. The CDR3 coding sequence is TGTGCCGGGGCGGGGGCTACCAAAAACATTCAGTACTTC.